This T cell receptor (beta chain) was recovered during a study of cytomegalovirus exposure and HLA in healthy donors. The V gene's germline CDR1 is SQVTM and CDR2 ANQGSEA. The CDR3 is made up of 16 amino acids. The V end was cut by 6 bases, the J end by 0 bases, with 18 bases between. The PCR had 60 Vbeta and 13 Jbeta primers. Sequencing used immunoSEQ multiplex PCR; TCRdb keeps in-frame clones, though not all of them. The sample includes 150,000 or so clones, roughly four fifths of them seen just once. The TCR sequence derives from a man between 18 and 29 years old in good health and CMV-seropositive. The chain carries TRBV29-1 and TRBJ1-3; D possibly corresponds to TRBD1 (6 bases). Material for sequencing was PBMCs. The CDR3 DNA follows: TGCAGCGTACTAACCGGACAGTTCAACTCTGGAAACACCATATATTTT. Translated, it gives CSVLTGQFNSGNTIYF.